A selection of T cell receptor beta chains follows, all from one sample in a study of blood T cell repertoires in COVID-19. Clones were sequenced by immunoSEQ multiplex PCR, and TCRdb holds only the in-frame ones, with some missing. Of 90,000 to 150,000 clones listed, over 60% were seen once; the top ten hold roughly 6.2%. Sequencing was performed on peripheral blood. These receptors were collected from a man aged 65 to 79 with acute or convalescent COVID-19. Both conserved end residues are part of each CDR3. Fields, in order: D gene, V gene, J gene, CDR3 length, clone size, CDR3 DNA, CDR3 protein. The D gene is left open where the match is weak. Where a row states a size, it is once, few, many or the class of an expanded clone; other rows omit it.

-,TRBV19,TRBJ2-1,14,-,TGTGCCAGTAGGGACATGGGGGGACCCAATGAGCAGTTCTTC,CASRDMGGPNEQFF
-,TRBV19,TRBJ2-1,15,many,TGTGCCAGTAGTATAGGGGGGCGGACGATTAATGAGCAGTTCTTC,CASSIGGRTINEQFF
-,TRBV5-1,TRBJ2-2,15,-,TGCGCCAGCAGCTATAATGCGGAGCCAACCGGGGAGCTGTTTTTT,CASSYNAEPTGELFF
-,TRBV19,TRBJ2-5,14,-,TGTGCCAGTAGTATAGGGCCAGAACCAGAGACCCAGTACTTC,CASSIGPEPETQYF
-,TRBV6-5,TRBJ1-1,15,-,TGTGCCAGCAGTTACTCGATAGGAGCCAACACTGAAGCTTTCTTT,CASSYSIGANTEAFF
-,TRBV7-4,TRBJ1-5,16,few,TGTGCCAGCAGCTTGGTAAATATCTATAGCAATCAGCCCCAGCATTTT,CASSLVNIYSNQPQHF
TRBD1,TRBV6-5,TRBJ2-7,13,-,TGTGCCACACAGGGGCCCCCCACCTACGAGCAGTACTTC,CATQGPPTYEQYF
TRBD2,TRBV11-3,TRBJ2-3,18,-,TGTGCCAGCAGCTTAGGCGCAGGGCCAGCGGGAGTGGAGGATACGCAGTATTTT,CASSLGAGPAGVEDTQYF
TRBD1,TRBV6-2/TRBV6-3,TRBJ2-5,18,-,TGTGCCAGCAGTCACCCGCGACGGGACAGGGGGCTTGGGGAGACCCAGTACTTC,CASSHPRRDRGLGETQYF
TRBD2,TRBV24-1,TRBJ2-3,17,-,TGTGCCACCAGTGATCCTTCACTAGCGGGGGGCACAGATACGCAGTATTTT,CATSDPSLAGGTDTQYF
TRBD1,TRBV11-2,TRBJ1-2,16,-,TGTGCCAGCAGTCACCTCGGGACAGGGGGCATGGGTGGCTACACCTTC,CASSHLGTGGMGGYTF
-,TRBV5-1,TRBJ2-7,14,-,TGCGCCAGCAGCGTGGTGGGCGCAGGATACGAGCAGTACTTC,CASSVVGAGYEQYF
TRBD1,TRBV18,TRBJ1-4,14,-,TGTGCCAGCTCCCTCGGACAGGAGGGTGAAAAACTGTTTTTT,CASSLGQEGEKLFF
-,TRBV3-1/TRBV3-2,TRBJ1-4,13,few,TGTGCCAGCAGCCAAGGGGGGAGGGAAAAACTGTTTTTT,CASSQGGREKLFF
-,TRBV5-1,TRBJ1-1,14,-,TGCGCCAGCAGCTTCACAGAGAGTGGGACTGAAGCTTTCTTT,CASSFTESGTEAFF
TRBD2,TRBV30,TRBJ2-3,17,-,TGTGCCTGGGATACCATCTATAGCGGGGCCCCGTCAGGTACGCAGTATTTT,CAWDTIYSGAPSGTQYF
TRBD1,TRBV6-5,TRBJ1-1,15,-,TGTGCCAGCAGCCAGGGACAGGGGGAAAACACTGAAGCTTTCTTT,CASSQGQGENTEAFF
TRBD2,TRBV24-1,TRBJ2-3,13,-,TGTGCCACCCAGGGACTAGCACCAGATACGCAGTATTTT,CATQGLAPDTQYF
-,TRBV28,TRBJ1-3,17,-,TGTGCCAGCAGTCCCATGGGAGGGCGTTTGGGGGGAAACACCATATATTTT,CASSPMGGRLGGNTIYF
-,TRBV7-3,TRBJ2-1,14,-,TGTGCCAGCAGCTCGGAGTATGGGTCCAATGAGCAGTTCTTC,CASSSEYGSNEQFF
TRBD1,TRBV19,TRBJ1-2,12,few,TGTGCCAGTAGTCGGACAGGGTTTGGCTACACCTTC,CASSRTGFGYTF